This T cell receptor (beta chain) originates from a study of CD8 T cell repertoires and HIV-1 epitope variants. The protocol was immunoSEQ multiplex PCR, while the TCRdb copy is restricted to in-frame clones and leaves out a portion. The sample records some 5,400 clones, approximately 70% being singletons. Concerning this clone itself: Antigen: not known.

CDR1 and CDR2 (germline): SGHAT, FQNNGV. The junction had 14 bases not matched to a gene; V was cut back by 2 bases and J by 7 bases. This CDR3 region has 17 residues. This sequence originates from a male donor with HIV. The V call is TRBV11-2, the J call TRBJ2-7, with 10 bases matching TRBD2. The sequencing sample was made of cultured CD8+ T cells derived from PBMCs. The CDR3 nucleotides are TGTGCCAGCAGCTTAACCCCGGAGCTAGCGGGAGTGTATGAGCAGTACTTC. Translating gives CASSLTPELAGVYEQYF.